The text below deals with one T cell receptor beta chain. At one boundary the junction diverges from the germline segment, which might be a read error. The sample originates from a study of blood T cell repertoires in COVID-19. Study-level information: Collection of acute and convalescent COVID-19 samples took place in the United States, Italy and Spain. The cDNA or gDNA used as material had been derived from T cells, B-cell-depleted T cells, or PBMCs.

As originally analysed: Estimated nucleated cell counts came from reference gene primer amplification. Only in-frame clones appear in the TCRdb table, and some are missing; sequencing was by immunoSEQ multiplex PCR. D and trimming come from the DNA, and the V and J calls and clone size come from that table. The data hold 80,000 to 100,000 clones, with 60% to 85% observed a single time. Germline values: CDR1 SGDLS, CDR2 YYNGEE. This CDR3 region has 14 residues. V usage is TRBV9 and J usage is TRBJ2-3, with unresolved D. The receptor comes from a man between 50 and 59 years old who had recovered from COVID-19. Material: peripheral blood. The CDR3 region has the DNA TGTGCCAGCAGCGTTACCTCGAGCACGGATACGCAGTATTTT. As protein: CASSVTSSTDTQYF.